What follows describes a single T cell receptor beta chain. Authors' analysis steps: Amplification from reference gene primers served as the basis for estimated nucleated cell counts. Sequenced by immunoSEQ multiplex PCR; TCRdb stores in-frame clones only, minus some. V and J calls and clone size come straight from that table; D and trimming were deduced from the DNA. Altogether 90,000 to 100,000 clones are present, 87% being singletons, with the ten largest covering 3.5% to 5.5%. CDR1 and CDR2 (germline): MNHEY, SVGAGI. The CDR3 contains 15 residues. The V gene lost 6 bases and the J gene lost 6 bases, with 17 bases spanning the gap. The sample is drawn from a study of blood T cell repertoires in COVID-19. Study in general: Sites across the United States, Italy and Spain contributed samples from acute and convalescent COVID-19.

The specimen sequenced was peripheral blood. This receptor was identified in an older man with acute or convalescent COVID-19. The chain recombines TRBV6-5 with TRBJ1-4, with D possibly matching TRBD1 (6 bases). CDR3 nucleotides: TGTGCCAGCAGCAAGTCACAGGGTGGAGATGAAAAACTGTTTTTT. Protein sequence: CASSKSQGGDEKLFF.